This entry features one T cell receptor beta chain sequence. A read error may account for a junction end that differs from germline. This entry is derived from a study of blood T cell repertoires in COVID-19. Study-level information: Spain, Italy and the United States supplied samples that represented acute and convalescent COVID-19. PBMCs, B-cell-depleted T cells, or T cells provided the cDNA or gDNA that made up the material.

The CDR3 contains 13 residues. Germline CDR1 is SGHAT and CDR2 is FQDESV (reference sequence). Authors' data handling: Amplification with reference gene primers provided the estimates of nucleated cell counts. Produced via immunoSEQ multiplex PCR; TCRdb's table is partial and in-frame only. For V, J and clone size, that table is used; D and trimming come from the DNA. This sample yields 50,000 to 65,000 clones, of which 85% to 90% are seen a single time; 1% belongs to the top ten. Sequenced material: peripheral blood. The chain links TRBV11-1 to TRBJ2-3, with a tentative D call TRBD1 (6 bases). This clonotype was sampled from a man aged 65 to 85 with acute or convalescent COVID-19. This chain's CDR3 is CASSLDSPGHRNF. CDR3 coding DNA: TGTGCCAGCAGCTTAGACAGCCCGGGACACCGGAATTTT.